These 7 T cell receptor beta chains were all obtained from the same sample, sequenced in a study of regulatory T cells in long-lasting Graves disease. To make TCR beta libraries, researchers used iRepertoire HTBI primers and Arm-PCR of CDR3 regions. TCRdb reanalysed the multiplex PCR reads using MiXCR and keeps one entry per CDR3 protein. Altogether about 430,000 distinct CDR3 sequences are present, 21% being singletons, with the ten largest covering roughly an eighth. Time point here: persistent/refractory GD, antithyroid drugs over 5 years with positive TRAb. PBMC RNA was the source of the TCR library. The sample consisted of peripheral blood mononuclear cells (PBMCs), taken when the disease was refractory, from a patient treated with antithyroid drugs. These receptors all come from a female donor with Graves disease.

The rearrangement uses TRBV20-1 and TRBJ2-3; TRBD2 agrees at 8 bases. The CDR3 consists of 14 residues. V lost 2 bases to trimming and J lost 13 bases; unmatched junction nucleotides: 14. Germline-derived CDR1 and CDR2 are DFQATT and SNEGSKA (reference sequence). The CDR3 region has the DNA TGCAGTGCTAGAAGGATTGAAGCGGGAGAGGGGGAGTATTTT. Protein product: CSARRIEAGEGEYF.

Many counts were recorded for this clonotype. The chain employs TRBV5-6 and TRBJ1-1, with a tentative D call TRBD1 (6 bases). CDR1 and CDR2 (germline): SGHDT, YYEEEE. V was trimmed by 4 bases and J by 1 base, leaving 14 bases between them. The CDR3 is made up of 15 amino acids. DNA of the CDR3: TGTGCCAGCAGCCGTCTGTCAGGGGAGAACACTGAAGCTTTCTTT. This codes for CASSRLSGENTEAFF.

The genes are TRBV20-1 and TRBJ2-7; 13 bases fit TRBD2. Unmatched junction bases numbered 3, after V lost 4 bases and J lost 3 bases. Germline V gene sequence: CDR1 DFQATT, CDR2 SNEGSKA (reference sequence). The CDR3 contains 14 residues. CDR3 in amino acids: CSAIGLAGDYEQYF. The CDR3 nucleotides read TGCAGTGCTATCGGACTAGCGGGAGACTACGAGCAGTACTTC.

This CDR3 reads CASSSRRETGVDTQYF. The DNA for the CDR3 is TGTGCCAGCAGCTCCCGACGTGAGACAGGGGTAGATACGCAGTATTTT. The J gene is TRBJ2-3, the V gene TRBV7-8; 8 bases align to TRBD1. This CDR3 has 16 residues. The V gene end was trimmed by 4 bases and the J gene end by 5 bases; junction bases not matched to a gene: 11. CDR1 and CDR2 (germline): SGHVS, FQNEAQ.

This clonotype has ten or more counts. This rearrangement joins TRBV28 to TRBJ2-7, with 9 nucleotides matching TRBD1. V shed 8 bases and J 6 bases; nucleotides not matched to a gene: 17. This CDR3 comprises 16 residues. The V gene's germline CDR1 is MDHEN and CDR2 SYDVKM. The CDR3 DNA follows: TGTGCCAGCCCCCCCAAGCGAGACAGGGGGTTCTCCGAGCAGTACTTC. Its protein is CASPPKRDRGFSEQYF. Filled out from reference TRBV28 and TRBJ2-7, the complete variable domain reads DVKVTQSSRYLVKRTGEKVFLECVQDMDHENMFWYRQDPGLGLRLIYFSYDVKMKEKGDIPEGYSVSREKKERFSLILESASTNQTSMYLCASPPKRDRGFSEQYFGPGTRLTVT.

This clonotype was counted between two and nine times. The gene calls are TRBV28 and TRBJ2-2, with 9 nucleotides matching TRBD2. Per the germline V gene, CDR1 is MDHEN and CDR2 is SYDVKM. The CDR3 length is 15 residues. The V segment lost 6 bases and the J segment 4 bases; nucleotides outside the gene matches: 6. The CDR3 DNA sequence: TGTGCCAGCAGACTGGCGGGAGGGCCCACCGGGGAGCTGTTTTTT. Amino acids: CASRLAGGPTGELFF.

This chain connects TRBV30 to TRBJ2-1; 7 nucleotides match TRBD2. This CDR3 comprises 16 residues. Germline loops: CDR1 GTSNPN, CDR2 SVGIG (reference sequence). Unmatched junction bases numbered 11, after V lost 2 bases and J lost 4 bases. The CDR3 nucleotides are TGTGCCTGGAGTCATGGGGCGGGAGAATTATACAATGAGCAGTTCTTC. This sequence encodes CAWSHGAGELYNEQFF.